These 20 T cell receptor beta chains share one sample of origin, sequenced in a study of T cells in Graves' hyperthyroidism and ophthalmopathy. Researchers amplified the TCR beta CDR3 regions from RNA transcripts. TCR CDR3 regions were first amplified by RT-PCR with HTBI primers. TCRdb recomputed calls from the multiplex PCR reads with MiXCR, one row per CDR3 protein. The sample has about 500,000 distinct CDR3 sequences; approximately 48% are singletons. The sequenced sample was peripheral blood or thyroid tissue (not recorded which). The receptors stem from an adult woman with Graves' disease, either hyperthyroidism or ophthalmopathy (not recorded which).

Worth noting for this clonotype: Its ends do not fully match the called genes, so a read error is possible. The chain recombines TRBV10-3 with TRBJ1-2; D might be TRBD1 (5 bases). Germline V gene sequence: CDR1 ENHRY, CDR2 SYGVKD. The CDR3 runs 15 residues. CDR3 in amino acids: CASSYKGQANYGYTF. The CDR3 nucleotides read TGTGCCAGCAGTTACAAGGGGCAGGCTAACTATGGCTACACCTTC.

The V gene is TRBV7-9, the J gene TRBJ1-2; D call uncertain. The V gene lost 4 bases and the J gene lost 3 bases, with 18 bases spanning the gap. Per germline, CDR1 SEHNR and CDR2 FQNEAQ (reference sequence). The CDR3 is 16 residues long. CDR3 loop: CASSSITKTSHYGYTF. For the CDR3, the DNA is TGTGCCAGCAGCTCAATAACAAAAACCTCTCACTATGGCTACACCTTC.

This chain uses TRBV12-3 or TRBV12-4 with TRBJ1-4; a weak D match, TRBD1 (5 bases). V lost 0 bases, J lost 7 bases, and 15 bases lay in between. The CDR3 runs 16 residues. CDR3 loop: CASSLAGGGTTEKLFF. The CDR3, as DNA: TGTGCCAGCAGTTTAGCCGGCGGGGGTACCACTGAAAAACTGTTTTTT.

At least ten counts were recorded for this clonotype. This rearrangement joins TRBV27 to TRBJ2-2; 14 bases line up with TRBD2. Germline CDR1 and CDR2: MNHEY and SMNVEV (reference sequence). This CDR3 is built from 18 residues. V dropped 5 bases and J dropped 3; count of bases not matched to a gene: 8. DNA of the CDR3: TGTGCCAGCAGTCCCAGACTAGCGGGAGGGCGTTACACCGGGGAGCTGTTTTTT. Translating gives CASSPRLAGGRYTGELFF.

As regards this clonotype: A much more abundant neighbour one base away suggests this may be a read error. V and J are TRBV5-1 and TRBJ2-5; TRBD2 matches 9 bases. There are 16 residues in the CDR3. CDR1 SGHRS and CDR2 YFSETQ come from the germline V gene. This chain's CDR3 is CTSSPLLSGRKETQYF. The CDR3 DNA reads as TGCACCAGCAGCCCCCTACTTAGCGGGAGAAAAGAGACCCAGTACTTC.

This clonotype was counted ten times or more. The CDR3 nucleotides read TGTGCCAGCAGCTTATCTGGGGGTGGACAGCCCCAGCATTTT. It is translated as CASSLSGGGQPQHF. The chain combines TRBV12-3 or TRBV12-4 with TRBJ1-5, with a weak D call TRBD1 (5 bases). There are 14 residues in the CDR3. V lost 6 bases to trimming and J lost 7 bases, with 16 bases between them.

This clonotype is a singleton in its sample. One base away lies a much larger clone, so this may be a sequencing read error. CDR3 sequence: CAISLQDPNNSPLHF. The CDR3 nucleotides are TGTGCCATCAGTCTACAGGACCCGAATAATTCACCCCTCCACTTT. This chain connects TRBV10-3 to TRBJ1-6; the D gene is possibly TRBD1 (5 bases). Germline CDR1 reads ENHRY; CDR2 reads SYGVKD. Trimming left V 5 bases short and J 5 bases short, with 13 bases between. CDR3 length: 15 residues.

The rearrangement uses TRBV7-3 and TRBJ1-4, with D maybe TRBD1 (6 bases). The germline CDR1 and CDR2 sequences are SGHTA and FQGTGA. The CDR3 spans 13 residues. V lost 5 bases and J lost 8, with 12 bases in between. The CDR3 sequence is CASSPAGGEKLFF. CDR3 DNA: TGTGCCAGCAGCCCAGCGGGGGGCGAAAAACTGTTTTTT.

This chain links TRBV7-3 with TRBJ2-7; maybe TRBD1 (8 bases). The germline V gene encodes CDR1 SGHTA and CDR2 FQGTGA. V lost 5 bases and J 3 bases, leaving 17 bases between the germline ends. The CDR3 has 15 amino acids. The chain's CDR3 is CASSHLDREGYEQYF. The CDR3 DNA reads TGTGCCAGCAGCCATTTGGACAGGGAGGGCTACGAGCAGTACTTC.

This clonotype was seen only once. V gene TRBV12-3 or TRBV12-4 combines with J gene TRBJ2-5, with TRBD2 identical over 8 bases. This CDR3 contains 13 residues. With V trimmed by 8 bases and J by 5 bases, 7 bases remained unmatched. The CDR3 sequence is CASHAGGRETQYF. The CDR3 nucleotides are TGTGCCAGCCACGCGGGGGGTCGGGAGACCCAGTACTTC.

The table lists this clonotype with a few counts. V and J are TRBV10-3 and TRBJ2-7; D assignment may be TRBD1 or TRBD2 (5 bases each). CDR1 is ENHRY and CDR2 is SYGVKD in the germline V gene. The CDR3 is 14 residues long. Trimming removed 8 bases from V and 7 bases from J, with 21 bases in between. CDR3 DNA: TGTGCCATCGGGCTTGCCGGGGCCGCCGGAGAGCAGTACTTC. Residues: CAIGLAGAAGEQYF.

CDR3: CAWARVYAGNTIYF. CDR3 bases: TGTGCCTGGGCCAGGGTCTACGCTGGAAACACCATATATTTT. The chain combines TRBV30 with TRBJ1-3; perhaps TRBD1 as D (5 bases). The CDR3 has 14 amino acids. CDR1 and CDR2 from the germline V gene are GTSNPN and SVGIG (reference sequence). V was trimmed by 5 bases and J by 2 bases, leaving 13 bases between them. The full variable domain, rest sourced from reference TRBV30 and TRBJ1-3, is SQTIHQWPATLVQPVGSPLSLECTVEGTSNPNLYWYRQAAGRGLQLLFYSVGIGQISSEVPQNLSASRPQDRQFILSSKKLLLSDSGFYLCAWARVYAGNTIYFGEGSWLTVV.

This clonotype was seen a handful of times. The chain joins TRBV7-2 to TRBJ2-5; 7 bases map to TRBD1. The CDR3 totals 14 residues. The junction had 6 bases not matched to a gene; V was cut back by 1 base and J by 7 bases. CDR1 is SGHTA and CDR2 is FQGNSA in the germline V gene. The DNA for the CDR3 is TGTGCCAGCAGCTTAGGACAGGGAATGGGGACCCAGTACTTC. Amino acids: CASSLGQGMGTQYF.

This clonotype was picked up many times. The chain recombines TRBV13 with TRBJ1-2; possibly TRBD1 for D (6 bases). Germline lookup yields CDR1 PRHDT and CDR2 FYEKMQ (reference sequence). V was trimmed by 4 bases and J by 1 base, leaving 10 bases between them. This CDR3 spans 14 amino acids. CDR3 sequence reads: CASSSGHRNYGYTF. As DNA, the CDR3 is TGTGCCAGCAGCTCGGGACACCGTAACTATGGCTACACCTTC.

This chain links TRBV6-1 with TRBJ2-7; no clear D gene. V was clipped by 2 bases and J by 6 bases, with 11 bases between them. Germline lookup yields CDR1 MNHNS and CDR2 SASEGT. The CDR3 runs to 13 residues. CDR3: CASSERQTLEQYF. The CDR3 nucleotides are TGTGCCAGCAGTGAAAGACAAACCCTCGAGCAGTACTTC.

This chain's CDR3 is CASSKHKETQYF. Written as DNA, the CDR3 is TGTGCCAGCAGTAAACATAAAGAGACCCAGTACTTC. The chain joins TRBV25-1 to TRBJ2-5; D unclear. Looked up from germline, CDR1 is MGHDK and CDR2 is SYGVNS. Trimming left V 5 bases short and J 3 bases short, with 7 bases between. The CDR3 sequence is 12 residues long.

This clonotype was observed many times. The genes are TRBV7-9 and TRBJ2-7; TRBD2 agrees at 12 bases. The germline V gene has CDR1 SEHNR and CDR2 FQNEAQ (reference sequence). The CDR3 length is 17 residues. V was pared by 3 bases and J by 1 base, with 7 bases of the junction left unmatched. CDR3 protein: CASSFSVLAGGSYEQYF. The CDR3, as DNA: TGTGCCAGCAGCTTCTCCGTCCTAGCGGGAGGGTCCTACGAGCAGTACTTC.

The CDR3 coding sequence is TGTGCCAGCAGATCCGGGACCAACGTCCTGACTTTC. Translation: CASRSGTNVLTF. The genes are TRBV7-2 and TRBJ2-6, with a tentative D call TRBD2 (5 bases). The V end was cut by 6 bases, the J end by 8 bases, with 8 bases between. Per the germline V gene, CDR1 is SGHTA and CDR2 is FQGNSA. This CDR3 is 12 amino acids long.

The genes are TRBV7-3 and TRBJ1-5, with no clear D. The CDR3 loop spans 13 amino acids. Between the trimmed V and J ends, which lost 11 bases and 6 bases, there was a span of 17 bases. Germline CDR1 SGHTA, CDR2 FQGTGA. CDR3 sequence: CAPSSGSCQPQHF. The DNA for the CDR3 is TGTGCCCCTAGTTCGGGGTCTTGTCAGCCCCAGCATTTT.

This clonotype was counted a single time. V and J are TRBV10-3 and TRBJ1-2, with D perhaps TRBD1 (6 bases). The CDR3 extends over 12 amino acids. V was trimmed by 6 bases and J by 4 bases, leaving 9 bases between them. The germline CDR1 and CDR2 sequences are ENHRY and SYGVKD. CDR3 loop: CAIRGGGYGYTF. For the CDR3, the DNA is TGTGCCATCAGAGGGGGAGGCTATGGCTACACCTTC.